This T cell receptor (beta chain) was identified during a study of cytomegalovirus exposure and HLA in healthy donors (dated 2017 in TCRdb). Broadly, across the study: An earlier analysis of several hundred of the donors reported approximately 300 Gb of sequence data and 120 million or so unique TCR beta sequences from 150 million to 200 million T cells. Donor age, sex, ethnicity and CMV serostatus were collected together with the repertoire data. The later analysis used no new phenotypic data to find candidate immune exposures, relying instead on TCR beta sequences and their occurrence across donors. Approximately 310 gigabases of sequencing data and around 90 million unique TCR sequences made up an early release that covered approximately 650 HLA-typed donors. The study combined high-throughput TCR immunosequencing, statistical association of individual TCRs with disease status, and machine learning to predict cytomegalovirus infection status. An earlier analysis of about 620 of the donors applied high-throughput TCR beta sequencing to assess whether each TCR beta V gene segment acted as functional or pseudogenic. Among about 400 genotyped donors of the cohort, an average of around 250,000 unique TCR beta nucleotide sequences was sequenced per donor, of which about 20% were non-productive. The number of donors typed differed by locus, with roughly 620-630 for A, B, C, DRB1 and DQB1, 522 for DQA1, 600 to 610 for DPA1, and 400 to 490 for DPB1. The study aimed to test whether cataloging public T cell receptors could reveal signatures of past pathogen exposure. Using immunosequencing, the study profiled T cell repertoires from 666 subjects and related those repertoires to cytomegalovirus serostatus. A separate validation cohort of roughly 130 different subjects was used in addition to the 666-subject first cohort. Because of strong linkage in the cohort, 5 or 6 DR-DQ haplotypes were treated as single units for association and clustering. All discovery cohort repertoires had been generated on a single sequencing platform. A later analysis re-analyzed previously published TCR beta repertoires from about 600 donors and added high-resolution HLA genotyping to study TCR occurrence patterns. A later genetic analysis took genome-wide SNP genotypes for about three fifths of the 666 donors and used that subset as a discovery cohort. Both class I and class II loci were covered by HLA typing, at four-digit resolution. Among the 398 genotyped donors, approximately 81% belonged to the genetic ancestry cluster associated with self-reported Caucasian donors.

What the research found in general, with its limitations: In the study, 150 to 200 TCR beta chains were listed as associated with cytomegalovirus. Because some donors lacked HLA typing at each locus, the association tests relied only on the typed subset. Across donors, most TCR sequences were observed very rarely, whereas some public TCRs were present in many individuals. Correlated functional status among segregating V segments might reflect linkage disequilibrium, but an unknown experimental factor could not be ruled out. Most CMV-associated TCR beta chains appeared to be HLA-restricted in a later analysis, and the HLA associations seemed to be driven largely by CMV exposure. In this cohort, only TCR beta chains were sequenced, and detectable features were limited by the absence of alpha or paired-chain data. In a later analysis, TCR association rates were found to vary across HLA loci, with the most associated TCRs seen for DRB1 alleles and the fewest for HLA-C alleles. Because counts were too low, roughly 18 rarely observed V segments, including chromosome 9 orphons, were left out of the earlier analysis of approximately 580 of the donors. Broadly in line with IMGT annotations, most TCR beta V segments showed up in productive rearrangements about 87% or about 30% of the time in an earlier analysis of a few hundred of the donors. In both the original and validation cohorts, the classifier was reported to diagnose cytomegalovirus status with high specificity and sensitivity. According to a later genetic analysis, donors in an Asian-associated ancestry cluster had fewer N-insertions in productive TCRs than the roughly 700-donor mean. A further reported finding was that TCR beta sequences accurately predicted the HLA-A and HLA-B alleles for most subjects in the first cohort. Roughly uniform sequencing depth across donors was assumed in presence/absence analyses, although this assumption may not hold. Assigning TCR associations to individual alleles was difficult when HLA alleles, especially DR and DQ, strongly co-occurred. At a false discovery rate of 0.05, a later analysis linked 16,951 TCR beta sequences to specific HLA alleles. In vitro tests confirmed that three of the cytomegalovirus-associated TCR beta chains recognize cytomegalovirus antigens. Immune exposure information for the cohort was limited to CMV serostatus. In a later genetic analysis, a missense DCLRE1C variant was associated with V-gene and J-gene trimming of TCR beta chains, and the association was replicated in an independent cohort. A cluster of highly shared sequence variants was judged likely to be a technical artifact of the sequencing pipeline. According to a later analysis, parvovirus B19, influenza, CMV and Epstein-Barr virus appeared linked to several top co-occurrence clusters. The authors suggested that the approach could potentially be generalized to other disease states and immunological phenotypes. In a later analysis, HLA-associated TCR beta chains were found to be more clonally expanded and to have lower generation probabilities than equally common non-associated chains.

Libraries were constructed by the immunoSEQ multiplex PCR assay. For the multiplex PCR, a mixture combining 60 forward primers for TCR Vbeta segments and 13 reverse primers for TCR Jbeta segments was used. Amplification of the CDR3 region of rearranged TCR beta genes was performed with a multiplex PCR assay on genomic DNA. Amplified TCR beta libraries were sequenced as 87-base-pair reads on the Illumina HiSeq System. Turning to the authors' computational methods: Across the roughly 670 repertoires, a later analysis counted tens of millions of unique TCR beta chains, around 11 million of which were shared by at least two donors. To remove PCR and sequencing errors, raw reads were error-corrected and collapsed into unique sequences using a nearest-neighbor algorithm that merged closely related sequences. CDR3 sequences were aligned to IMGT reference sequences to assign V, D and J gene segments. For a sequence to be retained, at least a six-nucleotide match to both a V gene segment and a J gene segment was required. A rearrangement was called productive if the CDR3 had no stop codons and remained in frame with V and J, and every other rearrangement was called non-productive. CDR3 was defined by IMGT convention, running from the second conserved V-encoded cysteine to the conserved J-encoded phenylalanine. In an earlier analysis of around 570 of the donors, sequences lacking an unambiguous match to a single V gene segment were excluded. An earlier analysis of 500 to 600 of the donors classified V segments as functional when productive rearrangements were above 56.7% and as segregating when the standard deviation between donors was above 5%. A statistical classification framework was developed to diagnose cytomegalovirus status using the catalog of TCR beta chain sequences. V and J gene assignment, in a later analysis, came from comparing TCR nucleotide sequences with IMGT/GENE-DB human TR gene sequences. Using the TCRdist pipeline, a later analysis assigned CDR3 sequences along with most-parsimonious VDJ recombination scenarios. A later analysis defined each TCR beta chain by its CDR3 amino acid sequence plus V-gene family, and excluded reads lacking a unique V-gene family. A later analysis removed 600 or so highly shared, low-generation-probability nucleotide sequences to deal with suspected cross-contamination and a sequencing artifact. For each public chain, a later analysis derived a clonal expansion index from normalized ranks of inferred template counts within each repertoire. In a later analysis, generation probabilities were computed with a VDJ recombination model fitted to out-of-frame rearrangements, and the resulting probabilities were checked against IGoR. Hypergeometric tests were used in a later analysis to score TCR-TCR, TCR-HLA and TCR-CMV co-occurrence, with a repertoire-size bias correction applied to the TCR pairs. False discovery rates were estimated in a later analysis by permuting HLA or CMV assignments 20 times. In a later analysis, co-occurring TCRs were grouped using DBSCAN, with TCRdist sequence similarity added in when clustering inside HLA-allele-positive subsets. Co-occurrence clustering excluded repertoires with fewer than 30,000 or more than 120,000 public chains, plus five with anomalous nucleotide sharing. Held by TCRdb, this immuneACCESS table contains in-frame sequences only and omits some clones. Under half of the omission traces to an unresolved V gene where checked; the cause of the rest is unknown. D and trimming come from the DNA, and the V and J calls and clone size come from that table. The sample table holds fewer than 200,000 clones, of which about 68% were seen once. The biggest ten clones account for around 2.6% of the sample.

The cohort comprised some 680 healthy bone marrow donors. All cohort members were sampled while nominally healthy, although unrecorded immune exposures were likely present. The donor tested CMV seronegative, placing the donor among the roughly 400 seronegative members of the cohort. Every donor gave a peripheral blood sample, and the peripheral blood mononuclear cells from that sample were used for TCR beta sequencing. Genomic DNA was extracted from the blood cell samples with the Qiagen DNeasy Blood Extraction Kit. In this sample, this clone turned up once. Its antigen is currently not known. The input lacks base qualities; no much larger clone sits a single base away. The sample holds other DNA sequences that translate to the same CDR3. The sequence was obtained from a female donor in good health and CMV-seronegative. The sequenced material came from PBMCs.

CDR3 sequence: CASSNFRDRGSEQYF. DNA sequence: TGTGCCAGCAGCAATTTCAGAGACAGGGGCAGCGAGCAGTACTTC. The V and J genes are TRBV5-4 and TRBJ2-7; 8 bases in between match TRBD1. The germline V gene (reference sequence) specifies SGHNT as CDR1 and YYREEE as CDR2. Ends trimmed: V by 4 bases, J by 6 bases; bases unmatched to a gene: 12. The CDR3 numbers 15 residues from cysteine through phenylalanine. Only the CDR3 DNA stays, 45 bases, in frame from base 1. Here the CDR3 is joined to the reference TRBV5-4 and TRBJ2-7 genes, and the full variable domain is: ETGVTQSPTHLIKTRGQQVTLRCSSQSGHNTVSWYQQALGQGPQFIFQYYREEENGRGNFPPRFSGLQFPNYSSELNVNALELDDSALYLCASSNFRDRGSEQYFGPGTRLTVT.